This is a list of T cell receptor beta chains from one sample in a study of T cell changes during pregnancy in multiple sclerosis. TCRdb's copy holds only in-frame clones and misses some; the assay was immunoSEQ multiplex PCR. The profile shows about 49,000 clones, roughly 94% of them singletons. The material was CD8+ T cells from peripheral blood mononuclear cells, obtained before pregnancy. Every receptor here comes from a female donor with multiple sclerosis, enrolled in a pregnancy study. Both conserved end residues are part of each CDR3. A D gene is named only where the DNA matches it firmly. Only some rows state a clone size, as once, few, many or a class for expanded clones.

TRBJ2-1	NA	TRBV4-2	NA	TGTGCCAGCAGCCAAGAAGCGTTGGTCAATGAGCAGTTCTTC	CASSQEALVNEQFF
TRBJ2-5	NA	TRBV5-6	TRBD1	TGTGCCAGCAGCTTGGAAGGGGAAGGGGGCAAAGAGACCCAGTACTTC	CASSLEGEGGKETQYF
TRBJ1-5	NA	TRBV5-6	TRBD1	TGTGCCAGCAGCCTACAGGGGGCGGCTCAGCCCCAGCATTTT	CASSLQGAAQPQHF
TRBJ2-1	NA	TRBV6-4	NA	TGTGCCAGCAGTGACTCCTGGGGGCGGGAGCAGTTCTTC	CASSDSWGREQFF
TRBJ2-7	NA	TRBV27	TRBD1	TGTGCCAGCAGTCCCCGGGACAGGGCCAGCTACGAGCAGTACTTC	CASSPRDRASYEQYF
TRBJ1-4	NA	TRBV6-4	TRBD1	TGTGCCAGCAGGGAGACAGGGGACGAAAAACTGTTTTTT	CASRETGDEKLFF
TRBJ1-1	NA	TRBV9	NA	TGTGCCAGCAGCGACTCGGCAGGAATGGACACTGAAGCTTTCTTT	CASSDSAGMDTEAFF
TRBJ1-5	NA	TRBV6-5	TRBD1	TGTGCCAGCAGTGCGGGACAGCACAATCAGCCCCAGCATTTT	CASSAGQHNQPQHF
TRBJ2-7	NA	TRBV28	NA	TGTGCCAGCAGTTTTCCCCAGGGCGACTGGGAGCAGTACTTC	CASSFPQGDWEQYF
TRBJ2-1	NA	TRBV6-1	NA	TGTGCCAGCATGAAGGGGGGTACTAGCGCCCATGAGCAGTTCTTC	CASMKGGTSAHEQFF
TRBJ2-7	NA	TRBV19	TRBD1	TGTGCCAGTAGTATAGGTTCCGGGACAGGGATTCACGAGCAGTACTTC	CASSIGSGTGIHEQYF
TRBJ2-7	NA	TRBV30	TRBD2	TGTGCCTGGAGTTCACTAGCGGGAGTTGACGAGCAGTACTTC	CAWSSLAGVDEQYF
TRBJ1-4	NA	TRBV4-1	NA	TGCGCCAGCAGCCAAGTGACTCATGCAACTAATGAAAAACTGTTTTTT	CASSQVTHATNEKLFF
TRBJ2-7	NA	TRBV29-1	NA	TGCAGCGTCCACGACAGCTCCTACGAGCAGTACTTC	CSVHDSSYEQYF
TRBJ2-5	NA	TRBV11-2	NA	TGTGCCAGCAGCACCTGGACAACTCAAGAGACCCAGTACTTC	CASSTWTTQETQYF
TRBJ2-1	NA	TRBV9	TRBD1	TGTGCCAGCAGCGTAGGTACAGGGGGATTGTACTCCTACAATGAGCAGTTCTTC	CASSVGTGGLYSYNEQFF
TRBJ1-3	few	TRBV29-1	NA	TGCAGCGTTGACTGGGGAGACGGAAACACCATATATTTT	CSVDWGDGNTIYF
TRBJ2-7	NA	TRBV12-5	NA	TGTGCTAGTGGTTTTCCCCCGACAGAGACCTACGAGCAGTACTTC	CASGFPPTETYEQYF
TRBJ2-2	NA	TRBV7-6	TRBD2	TGTGCCAGCAGCTTAGCGCGTACTAGCGGAGGGACCGGGGAGCTGTTTTTT	CASSLARTSGGTGELFF
TRBJ2-2	NA	TRBV9	NA	TGTGCCAGCAGCGTAGATGGGGCGACCGGGGAGCTGTTTTTT	CASSVDGATGELFF
TRBJ2-1	NA	TRBV28	NA	TGTGCCAGCAGTTTATATGGACAGTACAATGAGCAGTTCTTC	CASSLYGQYNEQFF
TRBJ1-1	NA	TRBV4-1	TRBD1	TGCGCCAGCAGCCAAGTGGGCGGGACAGGGATAGCTTTCTTT	CASSQVGGTGIAFF
TRBJ2-2	NA	TRBV2	TRBD2	TGTGCCACTCATAGCGGGAGATACGGGGAGCTGTTTTTT	CATHSGRYGELFF
TRBJ2-7	NA	TRBV7-3	NA	TGTGCCAGCAGCTTGGGGGCCAACGAGCAGTACTTC	CASSLGANEQYF
TRBJ1-1	NA	TRBV5-1	NA	TGCGCCAGCAGCTTGGGGCGGGAGGGGAGGGCTGAAGCTTTCTTT	CASSLGREGRAEAFF
TRBJ2-3	NA	TRBV10-1	NA	TGCGCCAGCAGTGACAGTTCTAGCACAGATACGCAGTATTTT	CASSDSSSTDTQYF
TRBJ1-5	NA	TRBV2	TRBD1	TGTGCCAGCAGGCCGGGACAGGGGACGGTTCATTACAATCAGCCCCAGCATTTT	CASRPGQGTVHYNQPQHF
TRBJ2-1	NA	TRBV19	NA	TGTGCCAGTAGGGGGTTAGCGGCCTACAATGAGCAGTTCTTC	CASRGLAAYNEQFF
TRBJ1-2	NA	TRBV27	TRBD1	TGTGCCAGCTCCGGGACAGGGTTGTATGGCTACACCTTC	CASSGTGLYGYTF
TRBJ2-5	NA	TRBV5-4	NA	TGTGCCAGCAGCTTGGGGTCGGGGGAAGAGACCCAGTACTTC	CASSLGSGEETQYF
TRBJ2-7	once	TRBV10-3	TRBD1	TGTGCCATCAGCGCGGGACAGGGAACGTACGAGCAGTACTTC	CAISAGQGTYEQYF
TRBJ2-6	NA	TRBV6-4	NA	TGTGCCAGCAGTGAACAGGTCCTCTCTGGGGCCAACGTCCTGACTTTC	CASSEQVLSGANVLTF
TRBJ2-5	NA	TRBV19	TRBD1	TGTGCCAGTAGTACCCTAGACAGGGACACCCAGTACTTC	CASSTLDRDTQYF
TRBJ2-7	NA	TRBV4-3	NA	TGCGCCAGCAGCCAAGAGAGGAGCTCCTACGAGCAGTACTTC	CASSQERSSYEQYF
TRBJ2-1	NA	TRBV9	NA	TGTGCCAGCAGCCGTCAGGGGAACGATGAGCAGTTCTTC	CASSRQGNDEQFF
TRBJ2-2	NA	TRBV30	TRBD2	TGTGCCTGGACTAGCGGGACTAACACCGGGGAGCTGTTTTTT	CAWTSGTNTGELFF
TRBJ2-7	NA	TRBV27	NA	TGTGCCAGCAGTCTAACAGAGACCTACGAGCAGTACTTC	CASSLTETYEQYF
TRBJ1-2	NA	TRBV27	NA	TGTGCCAGCAGTTTCTCCTCCGCAGGGGTTAACTATGGCTACACCTTC	CASSFSSAGVNYGYTF
TRBJ2-7	NA	TRBV5-4	TRBD2	TGTGCCAGCAGCTTCGGTAGCGGGAGCTACGAGCAGTACTTC	CASSFGSGSYEQYF
TRBJ1-5	NA	TRBV27	NA	TGTGCCAGCAGCGCTAAGATCCATCAGCCCCAGCATTTT	CASSAKIHQPQHF
TRBJ2-2	NA	TRBV19	TRBD2	TGTGCCAGTAGTATAGTGGGGTTGGGCGGGAGGGGCACCGGGGAGCTGTTTTTT	CASSIVGLGGRGTGELFF
TRBJ2-7	NA	TRBV4-3	TRBD1	TGCGCCAGCAGCCAAGATATGGGGACAGGCTACGAGCAGTACTTC	CASSQDMGTGYEQYF
TRBJ2-7	NA	TRBV27	TRBD1	TGTGCCAGCAGTTTTGGGACAGGGGGCGGCTACGAGCAGTACTTC	CASSFGTGGGYEQYF
TRBJ2-1	once	TRBV30	TRBD2	TGTGCCTGGATTAGCGGGAGCTCCTACAATGAGCAGTTCTTC	CAWISGSSYNEQFF